This T cell receptor beta chain was identified during a study of cytomegalovirus exposure and HLA in healthy donors. This clone came up once. Its target is not known. The PCR had 60 Vbeta and 13 Jbeta primers. Some clones are missing from TCRdb's copy, which holds only in-frame ones; the method was immunoSEQ multiplex PCR. The sample yields over 100,000 clones, approximately 80% seen once. Germline CDR1 reads ENHRY; CDR2 reads SYGVKD. The V end was cut by 7 bases, the J end by 1 base, with 21 bases between. CDR3 length: 17 amino acids. Study-wide findings and caveats: V- and J-gene trimming in TCR beta was tied to a missense DCLRE1C variant by an analysis performed later. It was only CMV serostatus that was available as immune exposure information. A prior analysis recorded that most TCR beta V segments were productive about 90% or about 30% of the time.

This clonotype was sampled from a woman younger than 45 in good health and CMV-seronegative. The sample was PBMCs. The V call is TRBV10-3, the J call TRBJ2-3; perhaps TRBD2 as D (6 bases). The CDR3 region has the DNA TGTGCCATCAAGATTGAGCGGGTAAGGGAAGGCACAGATACGCAGTATTTT. This sequence encodes CAIKIERVREGTDTQYF.